This T cell receptor (beta chain) originates from a study of T cells expressing NK-cell markers. Study summary: The TCR beta repertoires were obtained from sorted CD3+CD56+NKG2C+, CD3+CD56+NKG2C- and CD3+CD56-NKG2C+ T cells. Regarding the study as a whole: The contribution of dominant NKG2C+ clonotypes to CD8+ T cells in about 6 donors was 1.0-7.0%.

The CDR3 length is 14 residues. CDR1 and CDR2 (germline): MNHEY, SVGAGI. TCR beta libraries carry UMIs added by 5'RACE template switching. TCRdb re-called the 5' RACE reads and shows each CDR3 protein once, DNA omitted. This sample's table has over 100,000 distinct CDR3 sequences. As for this clonotype: Its antigen is not known.

The chain joins TRBV6-5 to TRBJ1-6. The sequencing input was blood T cells: a sorted CD56 or NKG2C T cell subset, CD4+ or CD8+ T cells, or bulk PBMC T cells (not recorded which). The clonotype comes from a woman between 18 and 75 years old in good health. The CDR3 region is CASSYLGRNSPLHF.